This entry describes one TCR beta chain. The antigen is not known. The data originate from a study of shared clonotypes between healthy human individuals. About the research overall: Used for every donor were three CD4 naive, three CD4 memory, two CD8 naive and one CD8 memory plate.

Germline CDR1 MRHNA, CDR2 SNTAGT. This CDR3 region has 14 residues. The V segment lost 2 bases and the J segment 5 bases; nucleotides outside the gene matches: 3. Study-level results: The rarefaction results pointed to incomplete sorted-subset sequencing despite large depth.

Among the donors, all were Caucasian adults who lived in Nashville, Tennessee. In the original workflow: There were no quality scores in the junction-only immunoSEQ sequences, so filtering differed. Profiling relied on immunoSEQ multiplex PCR, and the TCRdb table lists in-frame clones only, not all of them. V and J calls plus clone size are reproduced from that table; the DNA served to infer D and trimming. The sample contains roughly 2.5 million clones, around 90% of which appear only once. Sequencing was carried out using naive CD4+ T cells sorted from blood. The sample's subset: CD45RA+ positively selected. This receptor was taken from a man younger than 30 in good health. This chain links TRBV6-4 with TRBJ2-7; 10 bases line up with TRBD1. CDR3 nucleotide sequence: TGTGCCAGCAGTGACAAGGACAGGGGGGACGAGCAGTACTTC. Its protein is CASSDKDRGDEQYF.